This T cell receptor (beta chain) was captured in a study of T-cell reconstitution after alpha-beta-depleted transplantation in children. Library preparation (for TCRbeta) was performed with unique molecular identifiers. TCRdb redid the calling of the PCR reads with MiXCR, one entry per CDR3 protein. The data hold approximately 510,000 distinct CDR3 sequences, with around 19% observed a single time. This clonotype was sampled from a human donor who donated a stem cell graft to a child with acute lymphoblastic leukemia. Sequencing was performed on PBMCs from the stem cell graft donor, taken from the stem cell graft.

The DNA for the CDR3 is TGCAGTGCTAGTCCGGCAGATACCGTCTCCTACAATGAGCAGTTCTTC. Its translation: CSASPADTVSYNEQFF. The rearrangement uses TRBV20-1 and TRBJ2-1; D remains ambiguous. CDR1 is DFQATT, CDR2 SNEGSKA, per germline (reference sequence). V was clipped by 3 bases and J by 0 bases, with 15 bases between them. The CDR3 is 16 residues long.